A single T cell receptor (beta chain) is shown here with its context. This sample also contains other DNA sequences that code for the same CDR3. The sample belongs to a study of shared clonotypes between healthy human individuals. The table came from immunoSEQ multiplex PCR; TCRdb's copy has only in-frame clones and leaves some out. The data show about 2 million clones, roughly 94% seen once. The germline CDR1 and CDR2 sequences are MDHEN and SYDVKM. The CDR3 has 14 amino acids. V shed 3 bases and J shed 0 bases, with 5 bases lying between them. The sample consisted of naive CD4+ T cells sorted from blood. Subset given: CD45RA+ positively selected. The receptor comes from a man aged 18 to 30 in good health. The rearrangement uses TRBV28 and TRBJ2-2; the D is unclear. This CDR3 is CASSFLANTGELFF. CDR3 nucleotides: TGTGCCAGCAGTTTCCTAGCGAACACCGGGGAGCTGTTTTTT.